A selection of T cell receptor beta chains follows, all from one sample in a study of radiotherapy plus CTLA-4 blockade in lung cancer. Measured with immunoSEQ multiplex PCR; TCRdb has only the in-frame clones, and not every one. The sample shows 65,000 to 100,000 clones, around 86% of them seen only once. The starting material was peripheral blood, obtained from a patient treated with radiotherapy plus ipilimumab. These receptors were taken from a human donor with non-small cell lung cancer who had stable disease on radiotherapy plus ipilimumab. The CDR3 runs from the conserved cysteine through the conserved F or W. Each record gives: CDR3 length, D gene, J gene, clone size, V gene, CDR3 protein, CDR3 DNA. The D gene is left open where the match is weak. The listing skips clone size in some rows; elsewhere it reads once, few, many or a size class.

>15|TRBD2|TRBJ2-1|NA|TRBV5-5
CASSLVAGGLNEQFF
TGTGCCAGCAGCTTGGTAGCGGGAGGGCTCAATGAGCAGTTCTTC
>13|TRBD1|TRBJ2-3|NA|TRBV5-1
CASSEQQGDTQYF
TGCGCCAGCAGCGAACAGCAGGGGGACACGCAGTATTTT
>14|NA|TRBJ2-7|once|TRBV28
CASTRAGSSYEQYF
TGTGCCAGCACACGGGCGGGGAGCTCCTACGAGCAGTACTTC
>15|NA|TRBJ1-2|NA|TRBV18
CASPPRDQGPDGYTF
TGTGCCAGCCCACCACGTGATCAGGGGCCGGATGGCTACACCTTC
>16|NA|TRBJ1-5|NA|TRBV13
CASSSSSGRAGQPQHF
TGTGCCAGCAGCTCCTCCTCGGGCAGGGCTGGTCAGCCCCAGCATTTT
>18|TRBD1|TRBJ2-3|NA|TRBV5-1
CASSQGTGGTMGTDTQYF
TGCGCCAGCAGCCAAGGGACAGGGGGCACGATGGGCACAGATACGCAGTATTTT
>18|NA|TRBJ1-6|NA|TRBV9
CASSGSAEQGRFDSPLHF
TGTGCCAGCAGTGGGTCGGCGGAACAGGGTAGATTCGATTCACCCCTCCACTTT
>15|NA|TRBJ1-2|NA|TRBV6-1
CASSEARGGNYGYTF
TGTGCCAGCAGTGAGGCCCGGGGAGGGAACTATGGCTACACCTTC
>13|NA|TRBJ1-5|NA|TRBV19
CAAGTSLSAFQHF
TGTGCCGCCGGGACATCATTATCAGCCTTCCAGCATTTT
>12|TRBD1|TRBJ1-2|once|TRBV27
CAVRQGASGYTF
TGTGCCGTGAGACAGGGGGCGAGTGGCTACACCTTC
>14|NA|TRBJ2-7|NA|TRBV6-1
CASTAYGSPHEQYF
TGTGCCAGCACCGCCTATGGGAGCCCCCACGAGCAGTACTTC
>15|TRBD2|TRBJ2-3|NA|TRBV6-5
CASRVAGGREDTQYF
TGTGCCAGCAGGGTAGCGGGAGGGAGGGAAGATACGCAGTATTTT
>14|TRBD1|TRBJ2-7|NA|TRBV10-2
CASSSDRGLYEQYF
TGCGCCAGCAGCTCAGACAGGGGGCTGTACGAGCAGTACTTC
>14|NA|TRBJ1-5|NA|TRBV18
CASSPGESNQPQHF
TGTGCCAGCTCACCAGGGGAAAGCAATCAGCCCCAGCATTTT
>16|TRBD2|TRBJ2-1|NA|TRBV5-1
CASRSTSGGAYNEQFF
TGCGCCAGCAGATCGACTAGCGGGGGGGCCTACAATGAGCAGTTCTTC
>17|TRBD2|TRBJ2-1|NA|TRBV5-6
CASSLITSGSPHNEQFF
TGTGCCAGCAGCTTGATAACTAGCGGGAGCCCCCACAATGAGCAGTTCTTC
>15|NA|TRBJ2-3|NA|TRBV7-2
CASSLAWAGEDTQYF
TGTGCCAGCAGCTTAGCTTGGGCAGGGGAAGATACGCAGTATTTT
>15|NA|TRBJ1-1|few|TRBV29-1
CSVRWDPRVNTEAFF
TGCAGCGTTCGATGGGACCCCCGGGTGAACACTGAAGCTTTCTTT
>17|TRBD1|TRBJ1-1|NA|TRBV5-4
CASSILTGLYEDTEAFF
TGTGCCAGCAGCATCCTGACAGGGTTATATGAGGACACTGAAGCTTTCTTT
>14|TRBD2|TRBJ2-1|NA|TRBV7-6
CASSAGGAYNEQFF
TGTGCCAGCAGCGCCGGGGGGGCCTACAATGAGCAGTTCTTC
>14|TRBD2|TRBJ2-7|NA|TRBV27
CASSGTSGVGEQYF
TGTGCCAGCAGCGGGACTAGCGGAGTCGGTGAGCAGTACTTC
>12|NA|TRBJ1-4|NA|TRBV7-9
CASSLADEKLFF
TGTGCCAGCAGCTTAGCGGACGAAAAACTGTTTTTT
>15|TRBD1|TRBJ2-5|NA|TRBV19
CASSIVGTGVETQYF
TGTGCCAGTAGTATAGTGGGGACAGGGGTGGAGACCCAGTACTTC
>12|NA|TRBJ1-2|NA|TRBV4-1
CASSQETYGYTF
TGCGCCAGCAGCCAAGAGACATATGGCTACACCTTC
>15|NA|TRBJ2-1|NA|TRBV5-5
CASSWDFNSYNEQFF
TGTGCCAGCAGCTGGGACTTCAATTCCTACAATGAGCAGTTCTTC
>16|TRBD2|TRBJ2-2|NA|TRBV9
CASSPVAGANTGELFF
TGTGCCAGCAGCCCCGTAGCGGGAGCGAACACCGGGGAGCTGTTTTTT
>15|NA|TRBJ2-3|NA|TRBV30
CAWSVRGGVTDTQYF
TGTGCCTGGAGTGTAAGGGGGGGGGTCACAGATACGCAGTATTTT
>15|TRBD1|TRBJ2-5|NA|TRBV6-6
CASRGDRGRQETQYF
TGTGCCAGCAGGGGGGACAGGGGGCGGCAAGAGACCCAGTACTTC
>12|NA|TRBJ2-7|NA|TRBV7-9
CASSIQGYEQYF
TGTGCCAGCAGCATACAGGGATACGAGCAGTACTTC
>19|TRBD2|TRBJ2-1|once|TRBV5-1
CASSPRLAGGRGSYNEQFF
TGCGCCAGCAGCCCCAGGCTAGCGGGGGGTAGGGGATCCTACAATGAGCAGTTCTTC
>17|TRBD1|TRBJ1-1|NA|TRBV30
CAWSVPGQGVQNTEAFF
TGTGCCTGGAGTGTACCGGGACAGGGGGTCCAGAACACTGAAGCTTTCTTT
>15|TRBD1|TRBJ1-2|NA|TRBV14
CASSQDGTGRHGYTF
TGTGCCAGCAGCCAAGATGGGACAGGGCGTCATGGCTACACCTTC
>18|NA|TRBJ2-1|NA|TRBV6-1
CASSEEGGNGGLYNEQFF
TGTGCCAGCAGTGAAGAAGGAGGGAACGGGGGACTCTACAATGAGCAGTTCTTC
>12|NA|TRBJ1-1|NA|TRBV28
CASSFSAPNAFF
TGTGCCAGCAGTTTCTCCGCGCCTAACGCTTTCTTT
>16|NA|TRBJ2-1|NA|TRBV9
CASSVDWESSYNEQFF
TGTGCCAGCAGCGTGGATTGGGAAAGCTCCTACAATGAGCAGTTCTTC
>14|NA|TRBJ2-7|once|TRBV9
CASSVTSGTVEQYF
TGTGCCAGCAGCGTAACCAGCGGGACAGTGGAGCAGTACTTC
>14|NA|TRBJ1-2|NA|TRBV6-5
CASSYSGAGYGYTF
TGTGCCAGCAGTTATAGTGGAGCCGGCTATGGCTACACCTTC
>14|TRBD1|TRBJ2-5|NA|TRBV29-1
CSVADGQVKETQYF
TGCAGCGTTGCCGACGGACAGGTGAAGGAGACCCAGTACTTC
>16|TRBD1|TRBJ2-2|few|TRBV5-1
CASSVPGQGRTGELFF
TGCGCCAGCAGCGTTCCGGGACAGGGGCGTACCGGGGAGCTGTTTTTT
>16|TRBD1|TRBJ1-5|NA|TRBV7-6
CASSLDQQGNFQPQHF
TGTGCCAGCAGCTTAGATCAACAGGGGAATTTTCAGCCCCAGCATTTT
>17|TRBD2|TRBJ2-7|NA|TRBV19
CASSSPGGRGFNYEQYF
TGTGCCAGTAGTTCACCCGGGGGGAGGGGCTTTAACTACGAGCAGTACTTC
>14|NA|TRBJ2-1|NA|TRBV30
CAWSKVNSYNEQFF
TGTGCCTGGAGTAAGGTGAACTCCTACAATGAGCAGTTCTTC
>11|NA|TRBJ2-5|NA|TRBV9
CASSVAETQYF
TGTGCCAGCAGCGTAGCGGAGACCCAGTACTTC
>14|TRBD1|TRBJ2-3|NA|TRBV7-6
CASSSGQFTDTQYF
TGTGCCAGCAGCTCGGGACAGTTCACAGATACGCAGTATTTT